Presented here are 24 T cell receptor beta chains from one specimen sequenced in a study of OX40 agonist ivuxolimab in advanced cancers. Only in-frame clones appear in the TCRdb table, and some are missing; sequencing was by immunoSEQ multiplex PCR. There are some 100,000 clones in the sample; around 80% occur only once, and around 1.1% lies in the top ten. Sample: CD4+ or CD8+ T cells sorted from blood, taken in a trial of the OX40 agonist ivuxolimab. The receptors originated from an adult with an advanced solid tumor such as melanoma, head and neck, liver or kidney cancer.

This chain connects TRBV7-9 to TRBJ2-7; D gene ambiguous. Trimming took 0 bases from V and 3 from J, leaving 9 bases between them. CDR1 SEHNR and CDR2 FQNEAQ come from the germline V gene (reference sequence). The CDR3 runs to 14 residues. Here the CDR3 reads CASSLAPQDYEQYF. The CDR3 DNA sequence: TGTGCCAGCAGCTTAGCCCCCCAAGACTACGAGCAGTACTTC.

The chain carries TRBV7-9 and TRBJ2-7; 12 bases agree with TRBD1. V shed 3 bases, J shed 6 bases, and the junction held 3 bases outside the gene matches. The CDR3 loop spans 14 amino acids. The germline gives CDR1 SEHNR, CDR2 FQNEAQ (reference sequence). As DNA, the CDR3 is TGTGCCAGCAGCTTTCTGGGACAGGGGGCCGAGCAGTACTTC. It encodes CASSFLGQGAEQYF.

This chain joins TRBV5-1 and TRBJ1-4; TRBD1 aligns across 7 bases. V was pared by 0 bases and J by 15 bases, with 11 bases of the junction left unmatched. Germline assignment: CDR1 SGHRS and CDR2 YFSETQ. This CDR3 contains 14 residues. CDR3 coding DNA: TGCGCCAGCAGCTTGGGACAGGGTTGGGACCCGATGTTTTTT. Translated: CASSLGQGWDPMFF.

This rearrangement joins TRBV6-6 to TRBJ1-3, with a weak D call TRBD1 (5 bases). This CDR3 is built from 16 residues. V was pared by 8 bases and J by 0 bases, with 17 bases between. Germline loops: CDR1 MNHNY, CDR2 SVGAGI (reference sequence). In DNA, the CDR3 is TGTGCCAGCCACCACGGGGGTCTGAGCTCTGGAAACACCATATATTTT. Protein sequence: CASHHGGLSSGNTIYF.

The chain couples TRBV27 to TRBJ2-3, with TRBD2 matching over 8 bases. The V segment lost 3 bases and the J segment 0 bases; nucleotides outside the gene matches: 14. The CDR3 is made up of 19 amino acids. CDR1 and CDR2 (germline): MNHEY, SMNVEV (reference sequence). CDR3: CASSFHYPLAGSSTDTQYF. Written as DNA, the CDR3 is TGTGCCAGCAGTTTCCACTACCCTTTAGCGGGGTCTAGCACAGATACGCAGTATTTT.

The J gene is TRBJ1-5, the V gene TRBV29-1; TRBD1 might be the D (6 bases). Germline V lookup: CDR1 SQVTM, CDR2 ANQGSEA. The CDR3 extends over 13 amino acids. Trimming cost V 4 bases and J 3 bases, with 10 bases left between them. The CDR3 reads CSVARGVNQPQHF. The CDR3 DNA sequence: TGCAGCGTTGCCAGGGGAGTCAATCAGCCCCAGCATTTT.

The rearrangement joins TRBV5-1 to TRBJ2-2; 8 bases map to TRBD1. CDR3 size: 15 residues. Germline V gene lookup returns CDR1 SGHRS and CDR2 YFSETQ. V dropped 2 bases and J dropped 2; count of bases not matched to a gene: 2. The CDR3 sequence: CASSFGQGNTGELFF. CDR3 nucleotides: TGCGCCAGCAGCTTTGGACAGGGCAACACCGGGGAGCTGTTTTTT.

The V and J genes are TRBV5-4 and TRBJ2-3; 15 nucleotides match TRBD2. Trimming cost V 4 bases and J 4 bases; bases outside gene matches: 7. Germline CDR1 and CDR2: SGHNT and YYREEE (reference sequence). This CDR3 contains 17 residues. This chain's CDR3 is CASSRGTSGGKADTQYF. In DNA form, the CDR3 reads TGTGCCAGCAGCAGAGGGACTAGCGGGGGGAAGGCAGATACGCAGTATTTT.

The V call is TRBV28, the J call TRBJ2-5, with 12 bases lining up with TRBD2. This CDR3 has 15 residues. J gave up 5 bases and V 6 bases, and 7 bases lay outside the gene matches. Germline CDR1 reads MDHEN; CDR2 reads SYDVKM. CDR3 in DNA: TGTGCCAGCAGCCCTGGACTAGCGGGGACTGAGACCCAGTACTTC. Its protein is CASSPGLAGTETQYF.

The V gene is TRBV6-6, the J gene TRBJ1-5, with D perhaps TRBD1 (6 bases). Germline V lookup: CDR1 MNHNY, CDR2 SVGAGI (reference sequence). The V and J ends lost 5 bases and 7 bases respectively, with 21 bases between them. The CDR3 extends over 16 amino acids. For the CDR3, the DNA is TGTGCCAGCAGTACCCCCTCGAGGGGGGTAGGGCAGCCCCAGCATTTT. As protein: CASSTPSRGVGQPQHF.

The sample holds a few counts of this clone. This chain connects TRBV11-3 to TRBJ2-2; 7 bases map to TRBD1. Germline CDR1 and CDR2: SGHNT and YENEEA. The CDR3 sequence is 15 residues long. Trimming took 6 bases from V and 4 from J; bases not matched to a gene: 8. DNA for the CDR3: TGTGCCAGCAGAACAGGGGTGTCGGGCACCGGGGAGCTGTTTTTT. Translating it yields CASRTGVSGTGELFF.

The rearrangement joins TRBV7-3 to TRBJ2-2, with D possibly being TRBD1 or TRBD2 (6 bases each). Germline CDR1 reads SGHTA; CDR2 reads FQGTGA. Trimming took 1 base from V and 3 from J, leaving 9 bases between them. CDR3 length: 15 residues. The CDR3 region has the DNA TGTGCCAGCAGCTTAATGGGGGGCGACACCGGGGAGCTGTTTTTT. Amino acids: CASSLMGGDTGELFF.

This clone was seen just once. The chain joins TRBV7-8 to TRBJ1-1; D is undetermined. Trimming shortened V by 2 bases and J by 5 bases, and 15 bases separated the two germline ends. The CDR3 extends over 15 amino acids. Germline CDR1 is SGHVS and CDR2 is FQNEAQ. The CDR3, as DNA: TGTGCCAGCAGCTTAATGGGTTCCGGCATAACTGAAGCTTTCTTT. This encodes CASSLMGSGITEAFF.

The CDR3 bases are TGTGCCAGCAGTTTTTCGGGGGTTACCAAAAACATTCAGTACTTC. Translated: CASSFSGVTKNIQYF. V usage is TRBV28 and J usage is TRBJ2-4, with a possible D match to TRBD2 (6 bases). Germline V CDR1 and CDR2: MDHEN, SYDVKM. V lost 3 bases and J 2 bases, leaving 11 bases between the germline ends. The CDR3 extends over 15 amino acids. Drawing the rest from reference TRBV28 and TRBJ2-4, the complete variable domain is DVKVTQSSRYLVKRTGEKVFLECVQDMDHENMFWYRQDPGLGLRLIYFSYDVKMKEKGDIPEGYSVSREKKERFSLILESASTNQTSMYLCASSFSGVTKNIQYFGAGTRLSVL.

The chain joins TRBV6-1 to TRBJ1-2; a possible D gene is TRBD1 (5 bases). The CDR3 spans 14 residues. CDR1 MNHNS and CDR2 SASEGT come from the germline V gene. Between the trimmed V and J ends, which lost 7 bases and 4 bases, there was a span of 16 bases. The CDR3 reads CASTAGEGTYGYTF. CDR3 bases: TGTGCCAGCACCGCGGGGGAGGGAACCTATGGCTACACCTTC.

The rearrangement joins TRBV10-3 to TRBJ1-4; tentative D call: TRBD1 (6 bases). The ends were cut back, 0 bases at V and 4 bases at J, with 12 bases in the middle. The germline V gene has CDR1 ENHRY and CDR2 SYGVKD. This CDR3 has 16 residues. CDR3 nucleotide sequence: TGTGCCATCAGTGAGTCCTCAGGGGCGCTTAATGAAAAACTGTTTTTT. Translation: CAISESSGALNEKLFF.

The genes are TRBV5-1 and TRBJ1-6, with 8 bases lining up with TRBD1. This CDR3 comprises 17 residues. CDR1 is SGHRS and CDR2 is YFSETQ in the germline V gene. Unmatched junction bases numbered 11, after V lost 4 bases and J lost 5 bases. The CDR3 DNA reads as TGCGCCAGCAGCGCCAGGACAGGGTATAACGATAATTCACCCCTCCACTTT. The encoded protein is CASSARTGYNDNSPLHF.

This clone was observed a single time. This chain links TRBV10-1 with TRBJ2-1; 8 nucleotides match TRBD2. CDR1 is WNHNN, CDR2 SYGVQD, per germline (reference sequence). The V and J ends lost 6 bases and 10 bases, in that order; junction bases with no gene match: 8. The CDR3 is 13 amino acids. Written as DNA, the CDR3 is TGCGCCAGCAGCGGGGGGGCCCTTATGGAGCAGTTCTTC. Translated: CASSGGALMEQFF.

In DNA, the CDR3 is TGCAGTGCTAGATCCCAAGAGACCCAGTACTTC. This translates into CSARSQETQYF. The chain has TRBV20-1 and TRBJ2-5; D is unresolved. In germline, CDR1 is DFQATT, CDR2 SNEGSKA (reference sequence). This CDR3 contains 11 residues. V was cut by 2 bases and J by 1 base, with 2 bases left in between.

The chain combines TRBV4-1 with TRBJ2-7, with 7 bases matching TRBD1. Per germline, CDR1 MGHRA and CDR2 YSYEKL. The CDR3 has 15 residues. J lost 2 bases, V lost 4 bases, and 8 bases had no gene match. CDR3 DNA sequence: TGCGCCAGCAGCCGCCTCGGGGACAGACCCTACGAGCAGTACTTC. This translates into CASSRLGDRPYEQYF.

J is TRBJ2-5 and V is TRBV18; no definite D call. Germline V gives CDR1 KGHSH, CDR2 LQKENI. The V gene lost 3 bases and the J gene lost 5 bases, with 10 bases spanning the gap. This CDR3 spans 13 amino acids. The CDR3: CASSPGISETQYF. The CDR3 bases are TGTGCCAGCTCACCTGGGATCTCCGAGACCCAGTACTTC.

CDR3 coding DNA: TGTGCCAGCAGTTACCTAGGAAGCTATGGCTACACCTTC. It translates to CASSYLGSYGYTF. The chain carries TRBV6-5 and TRBJ1-2; D is ambiguous. Deletions cut 2 bases from V and 4 bases from J, with 8 bases between. Germline lookup yields CDR1 MNHEY and CDR2 SVGAGI. This CDR3 is 13 amino acids long.

The rearrangement joins TRBV7-6 to TRBJ2-1, with D perhaps being TRBD1 or TRBD2 (5 bases each). Germline CDR1 is SGHVS and CDR2 is FNYEAQ. The CDR3 totals 16 residues. Trimming took 5 bases from V and 7 from J, leaving 21 bases between them. In DNA form, the CDR3 reads TGTGCCAGCAGCCCTGGGCTCGGGACGGGCAGTAATGAGCAGTTCTTC. Its protein is CASSPGLGTGSNEQFF.

With regard to this clone: A junction end diverges from the germline sequence, so it may reflect a read error. This sequence joins TRBV6-5 and TRBJ1-2; TRBD1 might be the D (6 bases). This CDR3 spans 15 amino acids. Germline V gene sequence: CDR1 MNHEY, CDR2 SVGAGI. CDR3 amino acids: CASTYDSTGFQGYTF. The CDR3 DNA reads TGTGCCAGCACTTACGACAGTACAGGGTTCCAAGGCTACACCTTC.